The TCR beta chain described here comes from a study of T cell responses to AZD1222 COVID-19 vaccine (dated by TCRdb to the early 2020s). With regard to the full study: Because spike-specific TCR depth and breadth did not differ between the two schedules, AZD1222 recipients who got a second dose at roughly 4 weeks were pooled with those who got a second dose at roughly 12 weeks. A total of 240 or so trial participants underwent TCR sequencing, of whom about 210 had received two doses of AZD1222 and 26 had received two doses of the MenACWY control vaccine. Trial participants were enrolled by age into subgroups of 18-55, 56-69 and 70-plus years, and around 140, 26 and 57 TCR-sequenced participants, respectively, were included in these subgroups.

Results and caveats for the whole study, not just this receptor: Participants were mostly white British, with more females than males. The authors suggested clonal diversity may have been underestimated. The 56-69-year group was small, and its depth increase did not reach significance, likely because of low power. A significant rise in spike-specific TCR breadth and depth was observed after two AZD1222 doses relative to day 0 and relative to MenACWY recipients. Because no samples from the day 14 peak response were available, repertoires could be characterized only after the peak T cell response. Conclusions about previously exposed vaccinees are limited because only six or seven AZD1222 recipients were SARS-CoV-2 seropositive at baseline. CD4 TCRs associated with the vaccine covered the entire spike protein, and the dominant responses were in regions 160-218 and 743-854. Reportedly, close to half of the unique spike-specific TCRs recognized epitopes lying outside the regions that are mutated in the B.1.351 and B.1.1.7 variants.

V lost 5 bases and J lost 6 bases; the stretch between them is 12 bases long. The CDR3 covers 13 residues, taking in both the cysteine and the phenylalanine. Just CDR3 DNA is preserved here, 39 bases in frame from base 1. Reading the germline V gene gives CDR1 SGHTA and CDR2 FQGNSA. As to this clone: It has no known antigen specificity. No per-base quality is available; no much larger clone lies one base away.

The CDR3 regions of human TCRbeta chains were analyzed by immunosequencing. The authors' pipeline ran thus. Repertoire TCRs were matched against a reference library of SARS-CoV-2-specific TCRs generated with the MIRA antigen-specificity platform. Breadth was defined as the fraction of unique TCRs that were SARS-CoV-2-associated. Depth was defined as the fraction of total T cells that were SARS-CoV-2-associated. Each spike-specific TCR was assigned to its reactive spike region and to a CD4 or CD8 class using the MIRA data. Log10-transformed breadth and depth values were compared by one-way ANOVA with Sidak's multiple comparisons tests. The immuneACCESS repertoire file appears here via TCRdb, limited to in-frame rearrangements. These files lack a portion of the clones; in checked studies, under half of the deficit traces to unresolved V genes, and the cause of the others is not known. The V and J calls and the clone size are those of that table, but D and trimming were determined from the DNA. Within this sample are about 96,000 clones, with 89% of them counted one time only. Around 1.6% of the sample belongs to the ten largest clones.

The sample's time point label, decoded: baseline before first vaccination. Samples from vaccinated people were obtained from the UK trials COV001 and COV002, which included a single-blind randomized controlled phase 2/3 trial of AZD1222 (ChAdOx1 nCoV-19) in healthy adults. Trial participant PBMC samples were collected at day 0 and day 28 after the second dose for TCRbeta chain sequencing. The source material was peripheral blood, sampled on day 0 of AZD1222 vaccination. The rearranged chain carries TRBV7-2 and TRBJ2-3; no D gene can be assigned with confidence. The TCR sequence derives from an adult in good health. The CDR3 loop reads CASSTQPGDTQYF. The nucleotide sequence reads TGTGCCAGCAGCACCCAACCCGGGGATACGCAGTATTTT.